This T cell receptor beta chain stems from a study of regulatory T cells in long-lasting Graves disease. Building the TCR beta libraries relied on iRepertoire HTBI primers, and CDR3 regions underwent Arm-PCR. One entry per CDR3 protein, called by TCRdb with MiXCR from the multiplex PCR reads. The sample records a few hundred thousand distinct CDR3 sequences, 23% being singletons. About this clonotype: Its antigen remains unidentified.

General study findings and limits: Favoring TRBV28, TRBJ1-2 and TRBJ2-5 was a feature seen in persistent disease.

Germline values: CDR1 MNHNS, CDR2 SASEGT. The CDR3 has 16 amino acids. V lost 4 bases and J lost 2, with 18 bases in between. Sample time point: persistent/refractory GD, antithyroid drugs over 5 years with positive TRAb. PBMCs provided the RNA from which the TCR library was made. The sequences come from peripheral blood mononuclear cells (PBMCs), collected when the disease was refractory, from a patient treated with antithyroid drugs. The TCR was taken from a female donor with Graves disease. The rearrangement joins TRBV6-1 to TRBJ2-7; D may be TRBD1 (5 bases). Written as DNA, the CDR3 is TGTGCCAGCAGTGTAAAATCTGGGGCAGCCACCTACGAGCAGTACTTC. It specifies CASSVKSGAATYEQYF.